This passage covers 13 T cell receptor beta chains from one sample sequenced in a study of early stage breast cancer tumors. Profiling relied on immunoSEQ multiplex PCR, and the TCRdb table lists in-frame clones only, not all of them. The sample has roughly 21,000 clones, more than 75% seen once. The specimen was blood. The receptors derive from a person in their sixties with breast cancer.

The rearrangement uses TRBV9 and TRBJ1-1; possible D gene TRBD1, 6 bases. Germline lookup yields CDR1 SGDLS and CDR2 YYNGEE. With 3 bases removed from V and 8 bases from J, the gap between germline ends came to 14 bases. The CDR3 runs to 13 residues. CDR3 amino acids: CASSAREGHEAFF. The CDR3 DNA reads as TGTGCCAGCAGCGCAAGGGAGGGACACGAAGCTTTCTTT. The full variable domain, in which reference TRBV9 and TRBJ1-1 provide the parts outside the CDR3, is DSGVTQTPKHLITATGQRVTLRCSPRSGDLSVYWYQQSLDQGLQFLIQYYNGEERAKGNILERFSAQQFPDLHSELNLSSLELGDSALYFCASSAREGHEAFFGQGTRLTVV.

The chain has TRBV29-1 and TRBJ2-3; no clear D gene. There are 14 residues in the CDR3. V gave up 5 bases and J gave up 0 bases, with 12 bases separating them. Germline V gene lookup returns CDR1 SQVTM and CDR2 ANQGSEA. CDR3 DNA sequence: TGCAGCGTTACCTTGGTCACTAGCACAGATACGCAGTATTTT. Its translation is CSVTLVTSTDTQYF.

This sequence joins TRBV7-9 and TRBJ1-1; tentative D call: TRBD1 (5 bases). The CDR3 has 14 residues. Trimming shortened V by 6 bases and J by 1 base, and 12 bases separated the two germline ends. In germline, CDR1 is SEHNR, CDR2 FQNEAQ (reference sequence). As DNA, the CDR3 is TGTGCCAGCAGTCCATCCACAGGGAACACTGAAGCTTTCTTT. Its translation: CASSPSTGNTEAFF.

J is TRBJ1-2 and V is TRBV27, with D possibly TRBD1 on 5 matching bases. Germline V gene sequence: CDR1 MNHEY, CDR2 SMNVEV (reference sequence). The V end was cut by 0 bases, the J end by 8 bases, with 13 bases between. The CDR3 loop spans 14 amino acids. Written as DNA, the CDR3 is TGTGCCAGCAGTTTATCGCGGGGACTTACCGGCTACACCTTC. It yields the protein CASSLSRGLTGYTF.

This chain joins TRBV4-1 and TRBJ2-5; 7 nucleotides match TRBD2. The germline V gene encodes CDR1 MGHRA and CDR2 YSYEKL. The J segment lost 5 bases and the V segment lost 0 bases, leaving 3 bases of the junction unmatched. The CDR3 has 14 residues. DNA for the CDR3: TGCGCCAGCAGCCAAGATCTGGGGGGGGAGACCCAGTACTTC. Translation gives CASSQDLGGETQYF.

This chain links TRBV5-5 with TRBJ1-4; 8 bases line up with TRBD1. J lost 5 bases, V lost 4 bases, and 7 bases had no gene match. The CDR3 loop spans 15 amino acids. CDR1 and CDR2 from the germline V gene are SGHKS and YYEKEE (reference sequence). CDR3 coding DNA: TGTGCCAGCAGCGGCTACGGGACAGGCAATGAAAAACTGTTTTTT. Its protein is CASSGYGTGNEKLFF.

This chain joins TRBV7-2 and TRBJ2-1; D possibly corresponds to TRBD1 (6 bases). Trimming pared 4 bases from V and 3 bases from J, leaving 16 bases between. Germline CDR1 is SGHTA and CDR2 is FQGNSA. This CDR3 region has 16 residues. The CDR3 nucleotides are TGTGCCAGCAGCTCCCGGGACACACTAGGCTACAATGAGCAGTTCTTC. This encodes CASSSRDTLGYNEQFF.

The chain is built from TRBV5-1 and TRBJ1-2; 8 nucleotides match TRBD1. This CDR3 contains 16 residues. Germline values: CDR1 SGHRS, CDR2 YFSETQ. The V gene end was trimmed by 0 bases and the J gene end by 4 bases; junction bases not matched to a gene: 8. CDR3 bases: TGCGCCAGCAGCTTGGATGGACAGGGTATGGTCTATGGCTACACCTTC. Its protein is CASSLDGQGMVYGYTF.

The rearrangement uses TRBV11-3 and TRBJ1-1; D might be TRBD1 (6 bases). The CDR3 totals 16 residues. Germline lookup yields CDR1 SGHNT and CDR2 YENEEA. Trimming shortened V by 3 bases and J by 1 base, and 15 bases separated the two germline ends. The CDR3 loop is CASSFDGRGGNTEAFF. In nucleotides, the CDR3 is TGTGCCAGCAGCTTTGATGGCAGAGGGGGGAACACTGAAGCTTTCTTT.

The gene calls are TRBV6-1 and TRBJ1-1, with D possibly TRBD1 on 5 matching bases. Germline CDR1 is MNHNS and CDR2 is SASEGT. Trimming shortened V by 5 bases and J by 4 bases, and 8 bases separated the two germline ends. This CDR3 has 12 residues. The CDR3 loop reads CASSKDITEAFF. The CDR3 DNA sequence: TGTGCCAGCAGTAAGGACATCACTGAAGCTTTCTTT.

The chain is built from TRBV6-6 and TRBJ2-3; D may be TRBD1 (7 bases). The germline gives CDR1 MNHNY, CDR2 SVGAGI (reference sequence). This CDR3 has 14 residues. V lost 7 bases to trimming and J lost 2 bases, with 13 bases between them. This CDR3 reads CASNGGQLTDTQYF. DNA for the CDR3: TGTGCCAGCAACGGGGGACAGCTCACAGATACGCAGTATTTT.

V and J are TRBV18 and TRBJ2-3; D is uncertain. The V end lost 8 bases, the J end lost 6 bases, and 9 bases lay between the germline ends. This CDR3 is built from 11 residues. CDR1 and CDR2 from the germline V gene are KGHSH and LQKENI. CDR3 loop: CASRENDTQYF. DNA for the CDR3: TGTGCCAGCCGCGAGAACGATACGCAGTATTTT.

V is TRBV2 and J is TRBJ2-2, with TRBD2 matching over 11 bases. This CDR3 has 16 amino acids. Germline V lookup: CDR1 SNHLY, CDR2 FYNNEI. Trimming cost V 6 bases and J 5 bases; bases outside gene matches: 8. The CDR3 here is CASSLLAGEGTGELFF. The CDR3 bases are TGTGCCAGCAGCCTACTAGCGGGAGAGGGGACCGGGGAGCTGTTTTTT.